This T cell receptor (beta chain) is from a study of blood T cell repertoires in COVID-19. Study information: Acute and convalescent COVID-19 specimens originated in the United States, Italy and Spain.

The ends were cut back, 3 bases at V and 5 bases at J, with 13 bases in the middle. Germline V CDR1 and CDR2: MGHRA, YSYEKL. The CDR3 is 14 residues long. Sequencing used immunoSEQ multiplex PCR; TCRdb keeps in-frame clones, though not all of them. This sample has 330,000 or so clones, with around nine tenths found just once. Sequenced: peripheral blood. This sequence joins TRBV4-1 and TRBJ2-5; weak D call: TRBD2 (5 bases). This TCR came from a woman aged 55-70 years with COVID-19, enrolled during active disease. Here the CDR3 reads CASSQDTSIETQYF. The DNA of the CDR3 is TGCGCCAGCAGCCAGGATACTAGTATCGAGACCCAGTACTTC.